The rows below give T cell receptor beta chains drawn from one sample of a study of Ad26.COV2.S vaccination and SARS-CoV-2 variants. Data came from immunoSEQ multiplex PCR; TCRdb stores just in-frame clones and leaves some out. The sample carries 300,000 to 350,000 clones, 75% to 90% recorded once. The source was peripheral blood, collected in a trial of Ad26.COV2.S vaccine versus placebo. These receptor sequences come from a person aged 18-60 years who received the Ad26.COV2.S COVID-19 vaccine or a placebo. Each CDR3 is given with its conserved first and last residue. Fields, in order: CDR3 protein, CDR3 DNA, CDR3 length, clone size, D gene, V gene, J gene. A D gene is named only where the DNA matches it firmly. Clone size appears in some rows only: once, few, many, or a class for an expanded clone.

CASSQGINQPQHF,TGTGCCAGCTCACAAGGAATCAATCAGCCCCAGCATTTT,13,.,.,TRBV18,TRBJ1-5
CAISGMTSTDTQYF,TGTGCCATCAGTGGGATGACTAGCACAGATACGCAGTATTTT,14,.,.,TRBV10-3,TRBJ2-3
CASISWDEAYEQYF,TGTGCCAGCATATCGTGGGACGAAGCCTACGAGCAGTACTTC,14,.,.,TRBV6-5,TRBJ2-7
CASSNSRTGTNEKLFF,TGTGCCAGCAGCAACTCCCGGACAGGAACTAATGAAAAACTGTTTTTT,16,.,TRBD1,TRBV5-6,TRBJ1-4
CASSQDRASVKGTDTQYF,TGTGCCAGCAGCCAAGATAGGGCCAGCGTCAAGGGCACAGATACGCAGTATTTT,18,.,.,TRBV3-1/TRBV3-2,TRBJ2-3
CASSLQYEQYF,TGTGCCAGCAGCCTGCAATACGAGCAGTACTTC,11,few,.,TRBV3-1/TRBV3-2,TRBJ2-7
CASSSQGQGVGEQFF,TGTGCCAGCAGTTCCCAGGGACAGGGGGTCGGTGAGCAGTTCTTC,15,.,TRBD1,TRBV6-5,TRBJ2-1
CASSVLEVAFF,TGTGCCAGCAGTGTGTTGGAGGTGGCTTTCTTT,11,few,.,TRBV2,TRBJ1-1
CASSPLLSPGSYEQYF,TGTGCCAGCAGCCCCTTACTCAGCCCCGGATCCTACGAGCAGTACTTC,16,many,.,TRBV3-1/TRBV3-2,TRBJ2-7
CASSTETNEKLFF,TGTGCCAGTAGTACCGAGACTAATGAAAAACTGTTTTTT,13,.,.,TRBV19,TRBJ1-4
CASSFTRYNEQFF,TGTGCCAGCAGCTTTACTCGCTACAATGAGCAGTTCTTC,13,.,.,TRBV11-2,TRBJ2-1
CASSIDPLEGHLYGVAFF,TGTGCCAGTAGTATAGATCCCTTGGAGGGACATCTGTACGGGGTGGCTTTCTTT,18,.,.,TRBV19,TRBJ1-1
CASSLVGADRGEDTQYF,TGTGCCAGCAGCTTAGTAGGGGCCGACAGGGGTGAGGATACGCAGTATTTT,17,.,TRBD1,TRBV7-2,TRBJ2-3
CSASKSQGGQETQYF,TGCAGTGCTAGTAAATCACAGGGAGGCCAAGAGACCCAGTACTTC,15,.,.,TRBV20-1,TRBJ2-5
CASNSWRGNTEAFF,TGTGCCAGTAATAGTTGGAGGGGTAACACTGAAGCTTTCTTT,14,.,.,TRBV19,TRBJ1-1
CASSSQGYSNQPQHF,TGTGCCAGTAGTTCGCAGGGTTATAGCAATCAGCCCCAGCATTTT,15,.,.,TRBV19,TRBJ1-5
CASSEWPDNSPLHF,TGTGCCAGCAGTGAATGGCCCGATAATTCACCCCTCCACTTT,14,once,.,TRBV25-1,TRBJ1-6
CSASWDRQETQYF,TGCAGTGCTAGTTGGGACAGACAAGAGACCCAGTACTTC,13,.,TRBD1,TRBV20-1,TRBJ2-5
CASSLDRGPITEAFF,TGCGCCAGCAGCTTGGATAGGGGTCCGATCACTGAAGCTTTCTTT,15,.,.,TRBV5-1,TRBJ1-1
CASSPTDRERGNTDTQYF,TGTGCCAGCAGCCCCACGGACAGGGAGAGGGGGAACACAGATACGCAGTATTTT,18,.,TRBD1,TRBV7-9,TRBJ2-3
CASSFRGGNEKLFF,TGTGCCAGCAGCTTCCGGGGTGGAAATGAAAAACTGTTTTTT,14,once,.,TRBV11-2,TRBJ1-4
CASSPDSDTQYF,TGTGCCAGCAGCCCCGACAGCGATACGCAGTATTTT,12,.,.,TRBV11-1,TRBJ2-3
CASSSTDRLNEQFF,TGTGCCAGCAGCTCCACTGACAGGCTCAATGAGCAGTTCTTC,14,.,.,TRBV7-8,TRBJ2-1
CSVEDQVAGGQTYNEQFF,TGCAGCGTTGAAGACCAAGTAGCGGGGGGTCAAACTTACAATGAGCAGTTCTTC,18,.,TRBD2,TRBV29-1,TRBJ2-1
CASSFGQPGGNQPQHF,TGTGCCAGCAGCTTCGGACAGCCGGGGGGCAATCAGCCCCAGCATTTT,16,.,.,TRBV7-2,TRBJ1-5
CASSFQEDPVNIQYF,TGTGCCAGCAGCTTTCAAGAGGACCCGGTAAACATTCAGTACTTC,15,.,.,TRBV7-9,TRBJ2-4
CASSGLVSNEQFF,TGTGCCAGCAGTGGACTAGTTTCCAATGAGCAGTTCTTC,13,.,TRBD2,TRBV12-3/TRBV12-4,TRBJ2-1
CASSLVAGTDTQYF,TGCGCCAGCAGCTTGGTGGCGGGGACAGATACGCAGTATTTT,14,.,.,TRBV5-1,TRBJ2-3
CASSLGTGDLYEQYF,TGTGCCAGCAGCCTAGGGACAGGGGATCTCTACGAGCAGTACTTC,15,.,TRBD1,TRBV2,TRBJ2-7
CASSIDWRGELFF,TGTGCCAGTAGTATAGATTGGCGTGGGGAGCTGTTTTTT,13,.,.,TRBV19,TRBJ2-2
CASSITVSYEQYF,TGTGCCAGTAGTATAACAGTCTCCTACGAGCAGTACTTC,13,.,.,TRBV19,TRBJ2-7
CASTPAETQYF,TGTGCCAGCACCCCGGCTGAGACCCAGTACTTC,11,.,.,TRBV27,TRBJ2-5
CASSLSGGLAGTEQYF,TGTGCCAGCAGCTTATCCGGGGGACTAGCGGGGACCGAGCAGTACTTC,16,.,TRBD2,TRBV7-9,TRBJ2-7
CASSPVSGKNYSPLHF,TGTGCCAGCAGCCCAGTATCCGGGAAGAACTATTCACCCCTCCACTTT,16,few,.,TRBV7-2,TRBJ1-6
CASSQSEPTARSAGYTF,TGTGCCAGCAGCCAATCCGAGCCCACGGCCAGGTCGGCTGGCTACACCTTC,17,.,.,TRBV3-1/TRBV3-2,TRBJ1-2
CASSIEQGVTDTQYF,TGTGCCAGTAGTATAGAACAGGGGGTAACAGATACGCAGTATTTT,15,.,TRBD1,TRBV19,TRBJ2-3
CASSTSGGRGTQYF,TGTGCCAGCAGTACTAGCGGGGGAAGGGGGACCCAGTACTTC,14,.,TRBD2,TRBV2,TRBJ2-5
CASSWLGGQETQYF,TGTGCCAGCAGTTGGTTGGGGGGACAAGAGACCCAGTACTTC,14,.,.,TRBV6-2/TRBV6-3,TRBJ2-5
CASSLFGRAKDTQYF,TGTGCCAGCAGCTTATTCGGGAGGGCCAAAGATACGCAGTATTTT,15,few,TRBD2,TRBV5-4,TRBJ2-3
CASSQDSSSYNEQFF,TGTGCCAGCAGCCAAGATTCTAGCTCCTACAATGAGCAGTTCTTC,15,.,.,TRBV3-1/TRBV3-2,TRBJ2-1
CASSRTGSYEQYF,TGTGCCAGCAGCAGGACTGGCTCCTACGAGCAGTACTTC,13,.,.,TRBV12-3/TRBV12-4,TRBJ2-7
CASSLDPNAVMNTEAFF,TGTGCCAGCAGTCTGGATCCAAACGCCGTTATGAACACTGAAGCTTTCTTT,17,.,.,TRBV6-6,TRBJ1-1
CASRTPGTGYFGYTF,TGTGCCAGCAGGACCCCCGGGACAGGGTACTTTGGCTACACCTTC,15,.,TRBD1,TRBV6-5,TRBJ1-2
CATLIKGLSYEQYF,TGTGCCACCCTTATTAAGGGACTCTCCTACGAGCAGTACTTC,14,.,.,TRBV24-1,TRBJ2-7
CASSPRQGGEKLFF,TGTGCCAGCAGCCCTCGGCAGGGTGGAGAAAAACTGTTTTTT,14,.,.,TRBV13,TRBJ1-4